Presented here are 27 T cell receptor beta chains from one specimen sequenced in a study of response to subunit inactivated influenza vaccine. MiXCR, run by TCRdb on the RT-PCR reads, gives a single entry per CDR3 protein. The sample lists around 570,000 distinct CDR3 sequences; under 9% were seen once. The source was PBMCs from blood, collected about 24 months after vaccination. These receptors all stem from a man aged 50 to 75 who received an inactivated influenza vaccine.

The rearrangement uses TRBV20-1 and TRBJ1-2, with 9 bases fitting TRBD1. CDR1 DFQATT and CDR2 SNEGSKA come from the germline V gene (reference sequence). After removal of 6 bases from V and 3 bases from J, the junction contained 14 bases not matched to a gene. The CDR3 is 16 amino acids. The CDR3 bases are TGCAGTGCCGACGGACAGGGGATTTCAGGAGACTATGGCTACACCTTC. Amino acids: CSADGQGISGDYGYTF.

The genes are TRBV7-9 and TRBJ2-2, with 9 bases fitting TRBD1. The CDR3 extends over 17 amino acids. The germline gives CDR1 SEHNR, CDR2 FQNEAQ (reference sequence). Trimming at V came to 5 bases and at J to 1 base, leaving 8 bases not matched to a gene. CDR3 protein: CASSLSPGQGNTGELFF. The DNA for the CDR3 is TGTGCCAGCAGCCTGAGCCCGGGACAGGGGAACACCGGGGAGCTGTTTTTT.

This chain uses TRBV24-1 with TRBJ2-2; the D gene is possibly TRBD1 (6 bases). CDR3 length: 16 amino acids. Germline lookup yields CDR1 KGHDR and CDR2 SFDVKD. V was pared by 5 bases and J by 4 bases, with 16 bases between. The CDR3 protein is CATSVATARGTGELFF. CDR3 in DNA: TGTGCCACCAGTGTTGCGACAGCCAGGGGCACCGGGGAGCTGTTTTTT.

The table lists this clonotype with many counts. The chain links TRBV28 to TRBJ1-5; D uncertain. CDR1 is MDHEN, CDR2 SYDVKM, per germline. Trimming took off 3 bases at V and 6 bases at J, with 6 bases between the two ends. The CDR3 length is 12 residues. The CDR3 DNA reads as TGTGCCAGCAGTTTTTACGGTCAGCCCCAGCATTTT. This encodes CASSFYGQPQHF.

This clonotype was seen ten or more times. This chain uses TRBV7-9 with TRBJ2-1; D gene uncertain. Germline assignment: CDR1 SEHNR and CDR2 FQNEAQ (reference sequence). V shed 4 bases and J shed 9 bases, with 19 bases lying between them. The length of the CDR3 is 15 residues. CDR3 residues: CASSSQTAVDGEQFF. CDR3 nucleotides: TGTGCCAGCAGCTCCCAGACGGCCGTGGACGGTGAGCAGTTCTTC.

Ten or more counts support this clonotype. The J gene is TRBJ1-5, the V gene TRBV6-2 or TRBV6-3; a weak D match, TRBD1 (5 bases). Trimming left V 2 bases short and J 7 bases short, with 9 bases between. Germline loops: CDR1 MNHEY, CDR2 SVGEGT. The CDR3 length is 13 residues. CDR3 region: CASSYTGGQPQHF. Written as DNA, the CDR3 is TGTGCCAGCAGTTACACCGGGGGACAGCCCCAGCATTTT.

This clonotype was recorded at least ten times. The rearrangement joins TRBV9 to TRBJ2-7; maybe TRBD2 (6 bases). Germline V CDR1 and CDR2: SGDLS, YYNGEE. The CDR3 covers 14 residues. The V gene lost 6 bases and the J gene lost 1 base, with 14 bases spanning the gap. DNA of the CDR3: TGTGCCAGCAATGGGGGGACCGCATCCTACGAGCAGTACTTC. Translating gives CASNGGTASYEQYF.

This clonotype was picked up a small number of times. The chain uses TRBV7-2 and TRBJ2-5; possibly TRBD2 for D (5 bases). V was shortened by 5 bases and J by 1 base, with 14 bases between the two germline ends. This CDR3 region has 15 residues. The V gene's germline CDR1 is SGHTA and CDR2 FQGNSA. CDR3 sequence (DNA): TGTGCCAGCAGCCCGGGTGGGAGCGGCCAAGAGACCCAGTACTTC. It is translated as CASSPGGSGQETQYF.

V and J are TRBV7-9 and TRBJ1-2; 11 positions agree with TRBD1. The CDR3 is 14 amino acids. V shed 8 bases and J 5 bases; nucleotides not matched to a gene: 7. Per the germline V gene, CDR1 is SEHNR and CDR2 is FQNEAQ (reference sequence). For the CDR3, the DNA is TGTGCCAGCGGGACAGGGGGACTGACGTATGGCTACACCTTC. Its translation: CASGTGGLTYGYTF.

This clonotype was detected many times. The genes are TRBV6-2 or TRBV6-3 and TRBJ2-4; the D is unclear. The CDR3 is 17 residues long. V was pared by 4 bases and J by 0 bases, with 16 bases between. The V gene's germline CDR1 is MNHEY and CDR2 SVGEGT. The CDR3 region is CASSSLDLVVAKNIQYF. CDR3 DNA: TGTGCCAGCAGTTCTCTGGACCTAGTTGTAGCCAAAAACATTCAGTACTTC.

A remark on this clonotype: A clone one base away is much larger, so this may be a read error. The V call is TRBV20-1, the J call TRBJ2-1; D may be TRBD2 (5 bases). The CDR3 is made up of 15 amino acids. Deletions cut 1 base from V and 6 bases from J, with 16 bases between. Germline V gene sequence: CDR1 DFQATT, CDR2 SNEGSKA (reference sequence). The CDR3 sequence: CSARAWGATCNEQFF. The CDR3 DNA is TGCAGTGCTAGAGCGTGGGGAGCCACCTGCAATGAGCAGTTCTTC.

V and J are TRBV9 and TRBJ1-5, with D tentatively TRBD1 (5 bases). V lost 4 bases, J lost 3 bases, and 14 bases lay in between. The CDR3 contains 15 residues. Germline V lookup: CDR1 SGDLS, CDR2 YYNGEE. CDR3 in amino acids: CASSLGNRINQPQHF. The CDR3 DNA is TGTGCCAGCAGCCTAGGAAACAGGATCAATCAGCCCCAGCATTTT.

This clonotype came up many times. The V and J genes are TRBV10-3 and TRBJ2-3; the D is unclear. CDR3 length: 13 residues. Germline V gene data show CDR1 as ENHRY and CDR2 as SYGVKD. The germline V and J ends were trimmed by 6 bases and 0 bases, with 7 bases remaining between them. The CDR3 DNA is TGTGCCATCAGCACTACTAGCACAGATACGCAGTATTTT. Its protein is CAISTTSTDTQYF.

This chain uses TRBV29-1 with TRBJ2-1; D gene uncertain. The CDR3 runs 14 residues. CDR1 is SQVTM, CDR2 ANQGSEA, per germline. V gave up 3 bases and J gave up 5 bases, with 14 bases separating them. CDR3 sequence reads: CSVDGRPENNEQFF. The CDR3 DNA reads as TGCAGCGTTGACGGAAGGCCCGAGAACAATGAGCAGTTCTTC.

This rearrangement joins TRBV6-6 to TRBJ1-2; 7 bases line up with TRBD1. The CDR3 has 13 amino acids. The germline gives CDR1 MNHNY, CDR2 SVGAGI (reference sequence). J lost 3 bases, V lost 8 bases, and 6 bases had no gene match. Here the CDR3 DNA reads TGTGCCAGCGCTGACACAGGGGACTATGGCTACACCTTC. Amino acids: CASADTGDYGYTF.

The chain has TRBV21-1 and TRBJ2-1; whether TRBD1, the table's D call, matches the DNA was not checked. TRBV21-1 represents a pseudogene. The CDR3 runs 18 residues. Written as DNA, the CDR3 is TGTGCCAGCAGCAGATCCATTAGCGGGAAGGGGGACTACAATGAGCAGTTCTTC. Protein product: CASSRSISGKGDYNEQFF.

This clonotype came up many times. The rearrangement links TRBV4-1 to TRBJ2-1; TRBD2 agrees at 11 bases. The CDR3 runs to 17 residues. The trim removed 3 bases at V and 4 bases at J, leaving 8 bases unmatched. Germline loops: CDR1 MGHRA, CDR2 YSYEKL. As DNA, the CDR3 is TGCGCCAGCAGCCAGCTCCCCGGGACTAGCGGATACAATGAGCAGTTCTTC. Translation gives CASSQLPGTSGYNEQFF.

The chain joins TRBV21-1 to TRBJ2-2; TRBD2, as called in the table, went unchecked against the DNA. TRBV21-1 is tagged as a pseudogene. The CDR3 extends over 17 amino acids. The CDR3 nucleotides read TGTGCCAGCAGCAACTACCTAGCTGAATACGACACCGGGGAGCTGTTTTTT. This gives the protein CASSNYLAEYDTGELFF.

This clonotype has only a few counts. This chain uses TRBV24-1 with TRBJ2-7; D gene ambiguous. Trimming stripped 3 bases from V and 4 bases from J, with 12 bases between. The germline V gene encodes CDR1 KGHDR and CDR2 SFDVKD. The CDR3 covers 14 residues. The CDR3 spells CATSDEVPPYEQYF. CDR3 nucleotides: TGTGCCACCAGTGATGAGGTACCACCTTACGAGCAGTACTTC.

This rearrangement joins TRBV5-1 to TRBJ2-3, with 7 bases lining up with TRBD1. Germline V gives CDR1 SGHRS, CDR2 YFSETQ. With 4 bases clipped from V and 2 bases from J, the junction kept 16 bases outside the gene matches. The CDR3 contains 18 residues. In DNA form, the CDR3 reads TGCGCCAGCAGCCCACCTCGGACAGGAATTGGGGACACAGATACGCAGTATTTT. Translation gives CASSPPRTGIGDTDTQYF.

CDR3 region: CASSFTRDQPQHF. The CDR3 coding sequence is TGTGCCAGCAGTTTTACAAGGGACCAGCCCCAGCATTTT. The chain employs TRBV28 and TRBJ1-5; D perhaps matches TRBD1 (5 bases). The CDR3 is 13 amino acids. V lost 3 bases, J lost 7 bases, and 10 bases lay in between. Germline V gene sequence: CDR1 MDHEN, CDR2 SYDVKM. The variable domain in full, with the rest retrieved from reference TRBV28 and TRBJ1-5, is DVKVTQSSRYLVKRTGEKVFLECVQDMDHENMFWYRQDPGLGLRLIYFSYDVKMKEKGDIPEGYSVSREKKERFSLILESASTNQTSMYLCASSFTRDQPQHFGDGTRLSIL.

This clonotype was counted at least ten times. DNA of the CDR3: TGTGCCAGTAGGGTTGGACAGGGGATCAGTGGCTACACCTTC. Its translation is CASRVGQGISGYTF. J is TRBJ1-2 and V is TRBV19; 9 bases agree with TRBD1. V lost 6 bases and J lost 7; bases outside the gene matches: 9. Per germline, CDR1 LNHDA and CDR2 SQIVND (reference sequence). This CDR3 is built from 14 residues.

This clonotype turned up a few times. The J gene is TRBJ2-5, the V gene TRBV2, with D maybe TRBD2 (5 bases). The CDR3 contains 14 residues. Germline V gives CDR1 SNHLY, CDR2 FYNNEI. Trimming cost V 4 bases and J 4 bases, with 13 bases left between them. CDR3 loop: CASSGPGRGETQYF. The CDR3 DNA reads as TGTGCCAGCAGTGGACCTGGCCGGGGAGAGACCCAGTACTTC.

For the CDR3, the DNA is TGTGCCAGCACCCAGACCGAAGGCGTCGGTGGCTACACCTTC. It is translated as CASTQTEGVGGYTF. This sequence joins TRBV7-6 and TRBJ1-2; D is uncertain. The V and J ends lost 7 bases and 7 bases respectively, with 19 bases between them. CDR1 and CDR2 (germline): SGHVS, FNYEAQ. The CDR3 runs to 14 residues.

The chain combines TRBV4-2 with TRBJ1-4; D is perhaps TRBD1 (5 bases). The ends were cut back, 0 bases at V and 8 bases at J, with 16 bases in the middle. Germline CDR1 is LGHNA and CDR2 is YNFKEQ. CDR3 length: 16 residues. The CDR3 sequence is CASSQEGGTVGEKLFF. CDR3 DNA: TGTGCCAGCAGCCAAGAGGGCGGGACGGTGGGCGAAAAACTGTTTTTT.

This clonotype was seen a few times. V usage is TRBV12-3 or TRBV12-4 and J usage is TRBJ2-1; 11 nucleotides line up with TRBD1. With V trimmed by 6 bases and J by 8 bases, 9 bases remained unmatched. The CDR3 loop spans 15 amino acids. The CDR3 spells CASRQGQGANYEQFF. Here the CDR3 DNA reads TGTGCCAGCAGGCAAGGACAGGGGGCGAACTATGAGCAGTTCTTC.

The chain links TRBV7-2 to TRBJ2-6; D is uncertain. Germline CDR1 is SGHTA and CDR2 is FQGNSA. The CDR3 has 14 residues. The V and J ends lost 10 bases and 0 bases respectively, with 10 bases between them. The CDR3 sequence: CATSTLSGANVLTF. The CDR3, as DNA: TGTGCCACATCAACGCTCTCTGGGGCCAACGTCCTGACTTTC. The full variable domain, in which reference TRBV7-2 and TRBJ2-6 provide the parts outside the CDR3, is GAGVSQSPSNKVTEKGKDVELRCDPISGHTALYWYRQSLGQGLEFLIYFQGNSAPDKSGLPSDRFSAERTGGSVSTLTIQRTQQEDSAVYLCATSTLSGANVLTFGAGSRLTVL.